The 11 T cell receptor beta chains listed next were all sequenced from one sample in a study of a mutant IDH1 vaccine in newly diagnosed glioma. The time point here: week 5, during vaccination. A single vaccine dose contained 300 ug of mutant IDH1 20-mer peptide, and topical imiquimod was used with it. The antigens these receptors bind are not known. Produced via immunoSEQ multiplex PCR; TCRdb's table is partial and in-frame only. The data show around 36,000 clones, roughly nine tenths seen once. The specimen was PBMCs, collected from a glioma patient whose treatment included an IDH1 peptide vaccine. These receptor sequences come from a man aged 45 to 65 with glioma.

The genes are TRBV30 and TRBJ1-2; 8 bases align to TRBD1. Germline V gene data show CDR1 as GTSNPN and CDR2 as SVGIG (reference sequence). With V trimmed by 2 bases and J by 5 bases, 4 bases remained unmatched. There are 13 residues in the CDR3. CDR3 nucleotide sequence: TGTGCCTGGAGTCGACAGGGGAGTTATGGCTACACCTTC. Amino acid sequence: CAWSRQGSYGYTF.

The chain recombines TRBV5-1 with TRBJ1-4, with D perhaps matching TRBD1 (6 bases). V lost 0 bases to trimming and J lost 6 bases, with 9 bases between them. Germline-derived CDR1 and CDR2 are SGHRS and YFSETQ. There are 14 residues in the CDR3. The CDR3 DNA is TGCGCCAGCAGCTTGGACAGGGTGGATGAAAAACTGTTTTTT. Residues: CASSLDRVDEKLFF.

This chain connects TRBV4-3 to TRBJ2-2, with TRBD2 matching 7 bases. The CDR3 has 16 amino acids. CDR1 is LGHNA, CDR2 YSLEER, per germline. The junction had 4 bases not matched to a gene; V was cut back by 1 base and J by 2 bases. The CDR3 spells CASSQAGGLNTGELFF. The CDR3 DNA is TGCGCCAGCAGCCAAGCGGGGGGACTTAACACCGGGGAGCTGTTTTTT.

The CDR3 spells CASSQGTGPNYGYTF. CDR3 DNA sequence: TGTGCCAGCAGCCAGGGGACAGGGCCGAACTATGGCTACACCTTC. The chain employs TRBV5-4 and TRBJ1-2; TRBD1 agrees at 9 bases. J gave up 2 bases and V 4 bases, and 6 bases lay outside the gene matches. The CDR3 contains 15 residues. Germline V CDR1 and CDR2: SGHNT, YYREEE (reference sequence).

V usage is TRBV5-1 and J usage is TRBJ2-3; 14 bases agree with TRBD2. V shed 0 bases, J shed 0 bases, and the junction held 6 bases outside the gene matches. Germline V CDR1 and CDR2: SGHRS, YFSETQ. CDR3 length: 19 residues. The CDR3 loop reads CASSLGLAGGILSTDTQYF. CDR3 nucleotide sequence: TGCGCCAGCAGCTTGGGACTAGCGGGGGGGATTCTTAGCACAGATACGCAGTATTTT.

The V call is TRBV5-1, the J call TRBJ2-2; tentative D call: TRBD2 (6 bases). Germline CDR1 is SGHRS and CDR2 is YFSETQ. CDR3 length equals 18 residues. V gave up 0 bases and J gave up 1 base, with 16 bases separating them. The DNA of the CDR3 is TGCGCCAGCAGCTTGGAAGGAGGGAGGTTCGTGAACACCGGGGAGCTGTTTTTT. Translating it yields CASSLEGGRFVNTGELFF.

The genes are TRBV5-1 and TRBJ1-2; weak D call: TRBD1 (5 bases). CDR1 and CDR2 from the germline V gene are SGHRS and YFSETQ. The CDR3 contains 13 residues. V shed 4 bases and J shed 5 bases, with 12 bases lying between them. CDR3 protein: CASSSSGRYGYTF. The CDR3 nucleotides are TGCGCCAGCAGCAGTTCAGGGCGTTATGGCTACACCTTC.

This chain links TRBV19 with TRBJ2-6; possibly TRBD2 for D (5 bases). Looked up from germline, CDR1 is LNHDA and CDR2 is SQIVND (reference sequence). The CDR3 length is 17 residues. Trimming took off 3 bases at V and 1 base at J, with 13 bases between the two ends. DNA for the CDR3: TGTGCCAGTAGTATCAGGTCCCGGGGTTCTGGGGCCAACGTCCTGACTTTC. Protein sequence: CASSIRSRGSGANVLTF.

V is TRBV5-1 and J is TRBJ2-6; the D gene could be TRBD1 or TRBD2 (6 bases each). The CDR3 runs 18 residues. Germline V lookup: CDR1 SGHRS, CDR2 YFSETQ. Trimming shortened V by 0 bases and J by 1 base, and 14 bases separated the two germline ends. DNA for the CDR3: TGCGCCAGCAGCTTGGGGGGGCAGGGGAGGTCTGGGGCCAACGTCCTGACTTTC. Its translation is CASSLGGQGRSGANVLTF.

The rearrangement links TRBV30 to TRBJ1-2, with D possibly TRBD1 on 5 matching bases. The CDR3 spans 14 residues. CDR1 and CDR2 (germline): GTSNPN, SVGIG (reference sequence). The V and J ends lost 4 bases and 2 bases respectively, with 14 bases between them. CDR3 bases: TGTGCCTGGACCCGGTGGGGGGACAACTATGGCTACACCTTC. Amino acid sequence: CAWTRWGDNYGYTF.

The DNA for the CDR3 is TGTGCCAGTAGTCCACAGACTCCAGCCTACGAGCAGTACTTC. The encoded protein is CASSPQTPAYEQYF. The J gene is TRBJ2-7, the V gene TRBV19; D not certain. Germline CDR1 reads LNHDA; CDR2 reads SQIVND (reference sequence). Trimming removed 5 bases from V and 2 bases from J, with 13 bases in between. The CDR3 consists of 14 residues.